This T cell receptor beta chain was captured by sequencing in a study of blood T cell repertoires in COVID-19. Study information: Acute and convalescent COVID-19 specimens originated in the United States, Italy and Spain. The analysed material was cDNA or gDNA that came from T cells, B-cell-depleted T cells, or PBMCs.

There are 13 residues in the CDR3. CDR1 is GTSNPN, CDR2 SVGIG, per germline (reference sequence). The J segment lost 5 bases and the V segment lost 5 bases, leaving 5 bases of the junction unmatched. In the study's own analysis: It was from reference gene primer amplification that nucleated cell counts were estimated. The table came from immunoSEQ multiplex PCR; TCRdb's copy has only in-frame clones and leaves some out. V and J calls and clone size are given by that table; D and trimming were obtained from the DNA. The sample records approximately 100,000 clones, roughly nine tenths being singletons.

Sequencing was carried out using peripheral blood. This sequence originates from a man aged 50 to 59 with acute or convalescent COVID-19. This chain uses TRBV30 with TRBJ1-5, with 8 bases lining up with TRBD1. In DNA form, the CDR3 reads TGTGCCTGGCGACAGGGGAGCCATCAGCCCCAGCATTTT. Amino acids: CAWRQGSHQPQHF.